The next 14 T cell receptor beta chains were all read from a single sample in a study of T cells in Graves' hyperthyroidism and ophthalmopathy. The CDR3 regions of TCR beta were amplified from RNA transcripts. A set of HTBI primers served as the primers for a first-round RT-PCR of the TCR CDR3. MiXCR, applied by TCRdb to the multiplex PCR reads, yields one record per CDR3 protein. This sample has a few hundred thousand distinct CDR3 sequences, with around 45% found just once. The sequencing sample was made of peripheral blood or thyroid tissue (not recorded which). The source is a young woman with Graves' hyperthyroidism.

The chain couples TRBV2 to TRBJ1-4; TRBD1 might be the D (5 bases). V shed 5 bases and J shed 4 bases, with 14 bases lying between them. The CDR3 spans 15 residues. Germline V lookup: CDR1 SNHLY, CDR2 FYNNEI. CDR3 sequence (DNA): TGTGCCAGCAGTTTAAGGGGCCAGCTTAATGAAAAACTGTTTTTT. This translates into CASSLRGQLNEKLFF.

This chain connects TRBV2 to TRBJ1-5; D gene ambiguous. The CDR3 spans 13 residues. V lost 3 bases, J lost 5 bases, and 8 bases lay in between. The germline gives CDR1 SNHLY, CDR2 FYNNEI. Written as DNA, the CDR3 is TGTGCCAGCAGTGATTCCCGGTATCAGCCCCAGCATTTT. It yields the protein CASSDSRYQPQHF.

V gene TRBV29-1 combines with J gene TRBJ2-7; TRBD2 matches 9 bases. The CDR3 contains 15 residues. Germline-derived CDR1 and CDR2 are SQVTM and ANQGSEA. Trimming cost V 4 bases and J 0 bases; bases outside gene matches: 7. The CDR3 sequence: CSVVVSSGNSYEQYF. The CDR3 coding sequence is TGCAGCGTTGTGGTTTCTAGCGGGAACTCCTACGAGCAGTACTTC.

V is TRBV15 and J is TRBJ1-2; 9 positions match TRBD1. The germline V gene encodes CDR1 LNHNV and CDR2 YYDKDF (reference sequence). CDR3 length: 15 amino acids. Germline trimming cut 3 bases from V and 7 bases from J; bases unmatched to any gene: 9. CDR3 DNA sequence: TGTGCCACCAGCAGTGTTTACAGGGGGCTGGGTGGCTACACCTTC. Translating it yields CATSSVYRGLGGYTF.

Details on this clonotype: A much larger clone lies one base from this, so it may be a read error. The chain couples TRBV7-9 to TRBJ2-7; 12 bases are a match to TRBD2. Trimming removed 7 bases from V and 0 bases from J; junction bases left unmatched: 4. The CDR3 contains 15 residues. Germline V gives CDR1 SEHNR, CDR2 FQNEAQ (reference sequence). In DNA, the CDR3 is TGTGCCAGCACGCAGACTAGCGGGGGCTCCTACGAGCAGTACTTC. This translates into CASTQTSGGSYEQYF.

This chain links TRBV20-1 with TRBJ2-5; 9 positions agree with TRBD2. CDR1 is DFQATT and CDR2 is SNEGSKA in the germline V gene (reference sequence). V lost 5 bases to trimming and J lost 1 base; unmatched junction nucleotides: 8. The CDR3 length is 15 residues. CDR3 DNA sequence: TGCAGTGCTGGCGGTAGCGGGAGAGTCCAAGAGACCCAGTACTTC. Encoded protein: CSAGGSGRVQETQYF.

In its sample, this clonotype was seen once. This sequence joins TRBV7-2 and TRBJ1-1; a weak D match, TRBD1 (6 bases). The CDR3 contains 16 residues. Trimming shortened V by 5 bases and J by 0 bases, and 16 bases separated the two germline ends. Germline assignment: CDR1 SGHTA and CDR2 FQGNSA. The CDR3 DNA sequence: TGTGCCAGCAGCACGGGGGGCAGACACATGAACACTGAAGCTTTCTTT. This encodes CASSTGGRHMNTEAFF.

This chain uses TRBV10-2 with TRBJ2-7, with 9 bases fitting TRBD2. The CDR3 runs 13 residues. Unmatched junction bases numbered 6, after V lost 6 bases and J lost 6 bases. Germline values: CDR1 WSHSY, CDR2 SAAADI. Here the CDR3 reads CASRTSGPFEQYF. DNA of the CDR3: TGCGCCAGCAGGACTAGCGGCCCCTTCGAGCAGTACTTC.

This clonotype was counted many times. J is TRBJ1-3 and V is TRBV12-3 or TRBV12-4; perhaps TRBD1 as D (6 bases). V gave up 2 bases and J gave up 4 bases, with 9 bases separating them. There are 14 residues in the CDR3. CDR3 sequence reads: CASSLQGTGNTIYF. The CDR3 DNA follows: TGTGCCAGCAGTTTACAGGGGACGGGAAACACCATATATTTT.

The rearrangement joins TRBV7-8 to TRBJ1-1; no clear D gene. Trimming took 5 bases from V and 0 from J, leaving 16 bases between them. Germline CDR1 reads SGHVS; CDR2 reads FQNEAQ. This CDR3 is built from 16 residues. The CDR3 DNA sequence: TGTGCCAGCAGCCAAGATCGTCTGGGGATGAACACTGAAGCTTTCTTT. It yields the protein CASSQDRLGMNTEAFF. Together with reference TRBV7-8 and TRBJ1-1, the CDR3 gives the full variable domain: GAGVSQSPRYKVAKRGQDVALRCDPISGHVSLFWYQQALGQGPEFLTYFQNEAQLDKSGLPSDRFFAERPEGSVSTLKIQRTQQEDSAVYLCASSQDRLGMNTEAFFGQGTRLTVV.

This clonotype has only one observation. The chain employs TRBV12-3 or TRBV12-4 and TRBJ2-7; TRBD1 agrees at 10 bases. The V gene end was trimmed by 10 bases and the J gene end by 2 bases; junction bases not matched to a gene: 8. This CDR3 is 14 amino acids long. CDR3: CANKWDRGAYEQYF. The CDR3 nucleotides read TGTGCCAACAAATGGGACAGGGGAGCCTACGAGCAGTACTTC.

This clonotype appeared a single time. The chain links TRBV29-1 to TRBJ1-1, with a possible D match to TRBD1 (6 bases). This CDR3 region has 14 residues. The V end lost 4 bases, the J end lost 1 base, and 13 bases lay between the germline ends. The germline gives CDR1 SQVTM, CDR2 ANQGSEA. CDR3 residues: CSVGSLQGNTEAFF. The CDR3 DNA follows: TGCAGCGTTGGCTCCCTACAGGGGAACACTGAAGCTTTCTTT.

This clonotype occurred a few times. The chain combines TRBV7-8 with TRBJ1-2; D unresolved. Germline values: CDR1 SGHVS, CDR2 FQNEAQ. Trimming pared 5 bases from V and 4 bases from J, leaving 11 bases between. This CDR3 spans 13 amino acids. The CDR3 loop is CASSPAVGYGYTF. The CDR3 DNA reads TGTGCCAGCAGCCCGGCCGTCGGCTATGGCTACACCTTC.

The chain combines TRBV7-8 with TRBJ2-2; D is unresolved. Gene TRBJ2-3 matches the end of the DNA better, so the J call may be wrong. Germline V gives CDR1 SGHVS, CDR2 FQNEAQ. The CDR3 consists of 12 residues. The DNA of the CDR3 is TGTGCCAGCAGCTTAGAGCCGGGTACGCAGTATTTT. Translating gives CASSLEPGTQYF.